The source of this TCR beta chain is a study of response to subunit inactivated influenza vaccine. In the case of this clonotype: Its specificity is unknown.

Notes on the study in general: Authors suggested that a seasonal influenza vaccination recruits few new T cells each time.

This CDR3 spans 15 amino acids. Deletions cut 4 bases from V and 0 bases from J, with 15 bases between. Germline assignment: CDR1 SQVTM and CDR2 ANQGSEA. TCRdb re-analysed the RT-PCR reads in MiXCR, keeping a single row per CDR3 protein. The repertoire holds about 800,000 distinct CDR3 sequences, with approximately 22% as singletons. Here the sequenced sample was PBMCs from blood, taken approximately 5 days after vaccination. This TCR came from a man in his fifties who received an inactivated influenza vaccine. The chain links TRBV29-1 to TRBJ1-2, with D unresolved. CDR3 coding DNA: TGCAGCGTTGCGGCCCAGCTAGCTGCTAACTATGGCTACACCTTC. Amino acids: CSVAAQLAANYGYTF.